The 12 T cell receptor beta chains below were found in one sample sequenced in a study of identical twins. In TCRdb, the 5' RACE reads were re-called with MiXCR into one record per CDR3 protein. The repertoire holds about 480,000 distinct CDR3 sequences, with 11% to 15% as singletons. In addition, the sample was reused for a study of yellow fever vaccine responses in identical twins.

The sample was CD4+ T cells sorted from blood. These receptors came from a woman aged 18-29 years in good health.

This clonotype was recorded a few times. The CDR3 reads CASSSGGRSSGNTIYF. As DNA, the CDR3 is TGCGCCAGCAGCTCGGGGGGTCGAAGCTCTGGAAACACCATATATTTT. This sequence joins TRBV5-1 and TRBJ1-3; D may be TRBD1 (5 bases). The CDR3 sequence is 16 residues long. Per germline, CDR1 SGHRS and CDR2 YFSETQ. The V end was cut by 3 bases, the J end by 0 bases, with 13 bases between.

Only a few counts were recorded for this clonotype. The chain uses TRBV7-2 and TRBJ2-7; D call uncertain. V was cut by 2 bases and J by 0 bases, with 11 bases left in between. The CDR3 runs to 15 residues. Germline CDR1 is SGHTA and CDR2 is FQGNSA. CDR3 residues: CASSLKASDSYEQYF. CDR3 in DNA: TGTGCCAGCAGCTTAAAGGCTAGTGACTCCTACGAGCAGTACTTC.

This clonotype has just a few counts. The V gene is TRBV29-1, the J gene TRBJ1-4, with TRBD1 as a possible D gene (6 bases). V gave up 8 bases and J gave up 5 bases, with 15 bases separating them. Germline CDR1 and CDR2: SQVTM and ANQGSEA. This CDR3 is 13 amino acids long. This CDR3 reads CSIRTDANEKLFF. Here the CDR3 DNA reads TGCAGCATAAGGACAGACGCCAATGAAAAACTGTTTTTT.

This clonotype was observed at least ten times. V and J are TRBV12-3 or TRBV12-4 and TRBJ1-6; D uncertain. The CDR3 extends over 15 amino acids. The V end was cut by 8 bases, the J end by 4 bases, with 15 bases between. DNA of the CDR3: TGTGCCAGCGGACCGAAAGGTCTTTATAATTCACCCCTCCACTTT. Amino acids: CASGPKGLYNSPLHF.

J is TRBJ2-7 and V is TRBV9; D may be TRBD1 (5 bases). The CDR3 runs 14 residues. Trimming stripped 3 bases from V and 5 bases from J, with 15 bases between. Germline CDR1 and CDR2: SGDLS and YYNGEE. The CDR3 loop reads CASSEGNMPNEQYF. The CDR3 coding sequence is TGTGCCAGCAGCGAGGGGAATATGCCAAACGAGCAGTACTTC.

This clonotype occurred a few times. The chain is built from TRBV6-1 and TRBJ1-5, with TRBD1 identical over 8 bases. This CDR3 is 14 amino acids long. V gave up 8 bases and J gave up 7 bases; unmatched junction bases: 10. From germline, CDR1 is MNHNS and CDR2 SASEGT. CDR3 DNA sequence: TGTGCCAGCCGGGCAGGGGGCCAGATCCAGCCCCAGCATTTT. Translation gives CASRAGGQIQPQHF.

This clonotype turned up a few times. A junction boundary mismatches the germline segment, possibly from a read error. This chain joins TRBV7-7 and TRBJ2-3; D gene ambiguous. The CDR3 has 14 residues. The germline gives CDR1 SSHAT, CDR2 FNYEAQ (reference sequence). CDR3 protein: CASSSRTDTDTQYF. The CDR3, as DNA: TGTGCTAGCAGCTCCCGGACGGACACAGATACGCAGTATTTT. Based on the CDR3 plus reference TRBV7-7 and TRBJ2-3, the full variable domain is GAGVSQSPRYKVTKRGQDVTLRCDPISSHATLYWYQQALGQGPEFLTYFNYEAQPDKSGLPSDRFSAERPEGSISTLTIQRTEQRDSAMYRCASSSRTDTDTQYFGPGTRLTVL.

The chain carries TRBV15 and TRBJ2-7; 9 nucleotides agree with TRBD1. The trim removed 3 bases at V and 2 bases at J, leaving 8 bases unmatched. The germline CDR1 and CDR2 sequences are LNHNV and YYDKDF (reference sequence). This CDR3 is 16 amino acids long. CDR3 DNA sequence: TGTGCCACCAGCAGGGGAACAGGGACAGGGACCTACGAGCAGTACTTC. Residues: CATSRGTGTGTYEQYF. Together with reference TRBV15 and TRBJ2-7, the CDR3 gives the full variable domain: DAMVIQNPRYQVTQFGKPVTLSCSQTLNHNVMYWYQQKSSQAPKLLFHYYDKDFNNEADTPDNFQSRRPNTSFCFLDIRSPGLGDTAMYLCATSRGTGTGTYEQYFGPGTRLTVT.

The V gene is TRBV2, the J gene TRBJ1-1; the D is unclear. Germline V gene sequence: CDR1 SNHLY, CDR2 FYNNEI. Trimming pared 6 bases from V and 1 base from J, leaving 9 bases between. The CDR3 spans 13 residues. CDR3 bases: TGTGCCAGCAGGGGTAATAAGAACACTGAAGCTTTCTTT. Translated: CASRGNKNTEAFF.

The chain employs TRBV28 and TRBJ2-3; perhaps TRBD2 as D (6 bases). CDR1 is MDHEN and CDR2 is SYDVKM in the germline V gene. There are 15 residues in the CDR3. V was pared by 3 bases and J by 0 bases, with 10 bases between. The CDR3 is CASSLIGTSTDTQYF. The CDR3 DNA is TGTGCCAGCAGTTTGATTGGGACTAGCACAGATACGCAGTATTTT.

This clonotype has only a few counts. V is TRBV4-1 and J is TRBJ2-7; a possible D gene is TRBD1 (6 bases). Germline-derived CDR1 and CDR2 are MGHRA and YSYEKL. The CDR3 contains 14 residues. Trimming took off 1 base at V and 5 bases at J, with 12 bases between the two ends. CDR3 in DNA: TGCGCCAGCAGCCAAGCCCCACAGGGCAACGAGCAGTACTTC. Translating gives CASSQAPQGNEQYF.

The CDR3 bases are TGTGCCAGCAGTTTACTCCGACAGGGCCAGGACGAGCAGTACTTC. It specifies CASSLLRQGQDEQYF. This chain joins TRBV12-3 or TRBV12-4 and TRBJ2-7, with 7 bases matching TRBD1. CDR3 size: 15 residues. J gave up 5 bases and V 2 bases, and 9 bases lay outside the gene matches.